These T cell receptor beta chains were read from a single sample in a study of blood T cell repertoires in COVID-19. Clones were read by immunoSEQ multiplex PCR, and TCRdb kept only the in-frame ones, dropping some. Of roughly 280,000 clones listed, around 90% are singletons. The sample consisted of peripheral blood. Every receptor here comes from a man aged 45-60 years with acute or convalescent COVID-19. Both conserved end residues are part of each CDR3. The order of the fields is V gene, clone size, J gene, D gene, CDR3 length, CDR3 protein, CDR3 DNA. A D gene is named only where the DNA matches it firmly. Some rows mark clone size as missing; the rest say once, few, many or name a class of expanded clone.

V gene: TRBV4-1; clone size: NA; J gene: TRBJ1-5; D gene: TRBD1; CDR3 length: 16; CDR3 protein: CASSPGQGAVNQPQHF; CDR3 DNA: TGCGCCAGCAGCCCTGGACAGGGGGCCGTTAATCAGCCCCAGCATTTT
V gene: TRBV19; clone size: NA; J gene: TRBJ2-2; D gene: NA; CDR3 length: 14; CDR3 protein: CASKRMKYTGELFF; CDR3 DNA: TGTGCCAGTAAGAGGATGAAGTACACCGGGGAGCTGTTTTTT
V gene: TRBV6-5; clone size: NA; J gene: TRBJ1-4; D gene: NA; CDR3 length: 14; CDR3 protein: CASSSGQTNEKLFF; CDR3 DNA: TGTGCCAGCAGTTCTGGACAAACTAATGAAAAACTGTTTTTT
V gene: TRBV28; clone size: NA; J gene: TRBJ2-1; D gene: NA; CDR3 length: 11; CDR3 protein: CASRGGNEQFF; CDR3 DNA: TGTGCCAGCAGAGGGGGCAATGAGCAGTTCTTC
V gene: TRBV9; clone size: NA; J gene: TRBJ1-2; D gene: TRBD1; CDR3 length: 16; CDR3 protein: CASSEQPTGWAYGYTF; CDR3 DNA: TGTGCCAGCAGCGAGCAACCGACAGGGTGGGCCTATGGCTACACCTTC
V gene: TRBV7-9; clone size: NA; J gene: TRBJ1-2; D gene: NA; CDR3 length: 14; CDR3 protein: CASNPGAGWEGYTF; CDR3 DNA: TGTGCCAGCAACCCTGGGGCCGGGTGGGAAGGCTACACCTTC
V gene: TRBV19; clone size: once; J gene: TRBJ2-5; D gene: NA; CDR3 length: 13; CDR3 protein: CASMGGAWETQYF; CDR3 DNA: TGTGCCAGTATGGGTGGGGCGTGGGAGACCCAGTACTTC
V gene: TRBV11-2; clone size: NA; J gene: TRBJ1-3; D gene: NA; CDR3 length: 15; CDR3 protein: CASSSGSGAGNTIYF; CDR3 DNA: TGTGCCAGCAGCTCGGGGTCGGGAGCTGGAAACACCATATATTTT
V gene: TRBV10-3; clone size: NA; J gene: TRBJ2-7; D gene: TRBD1; CDR3 length: 17; CDR3 protein: CAISESGGQVAGYEQYF; CDR3 DNA: TGTGCCATCAGTGAGTCTGGGGGACAGGTCGCTGGCTACGAGCAGTACTTC
V gene: TRBV10-3; clone size: NA; J gene: TRBJ1-5; D gene: NA; CDR3 length: 14; CDR3 protein: CAISGIGGDQPQHF; CDR3 DNA: TGTGCCATCAGTGGGATAGGAGGGGATCAGCCCCAGCATTTT
V gene: TRBV10-3; clone size: NA; J gene: TRBJ2-3; D gene: TRBD1; CDR3 length: 15; CDR3 protein: CAISAGQGKSDTQYF; CDR3 DNA: TGTGCCATCAGTGCGGGACAGGGGAAATCAGATACGCAGTATTTT
V gene: TRBV10-1; clone size: NA; J gene: TRBJ2-3; D gene: TRBD1; CDR3 length: 13; CDR3 protein: CASSPGQGDTQYF; CDR3 DNA: TGCGCCAGCAGTCCTGGACAGGGAGATACGCAGTATTTT
V gene: TRBV5-4; clone size: NA; J gene: TRBJ2-1; D gene: TRBD2; CDR3 length: 13; CDR3 protein: CASSGRGDGEQFF; CDR3 DNA: TGTGCCAGCAGCGGACGGGGGGATGGTGAGCAGTTCTTC